The source of this T cell receptor beta chain is a study of T cell changes during pregnancy in multiple sclerosis. In regard to this clone: The sample carries other DNA sequences with the same CDR3.

Only in-frame clones appear in the TCRdb table, and some are missing; sequencing was by immunoSEQ multiplex PCR. Altogether about 77,000 clones are present, just over 90% being singletons, with the ten largest covering about 2.5%. The J segment lost 4 bases and the V segment lost 2 bases, leaving 5 bases of the junction unmatched. Per the germline V gene, CDR1 is KGHSH and CDR2 is LQKENI. The CDR3 runs to 16 residues. The chain is built from TRBV18 and TRBJ2-5; the match to TRBD1 covers 12 bases. The clonotype was recovered from a female donor in good health, enrolled as a control in a pregnancy study. The material sequenced was peripheral blood, taken after pregnancy. The CDR3, as DNA: TGTGCCAGCTCACCATCGGGGACAGGGGGCTCAGAGACCCAGTACTTC. Translation gives CASSPSGTGGSETQYF. The full variable domain, in which reference TRBV18 and TRBJ2-5 provide the parts outside the CDR3, is NAGVMQNPRHLVRRRGQEARLRCSPMKGHSHVYWYRQLPEEGLKFMVYLQKENIIDESGMPKERFSAEFPKEGPSILRIQQVVRGDSAAYFCASSPSGTGGSETQYFGPGTRLLVL.